The 2 T cell receptor beta chains given below trace back to one sample, sequenced in a study of neurological immune-mediated disorders. TCRdb redid the calling of the 5' RACE reads with MiXCR, one entry per CDR3 protein. The table includes 46,000 or so distinct CDR3 sequences, 4.5% detected once. Sequencing was performed on PBMCs. The source is a woman in her fifties or sixties with multiple sclerosis.

This clonotype was counted ten times or more. This sequence joins TRBV18 and TRBJ2-1; TRBD1 matches 7 bases. This CDR3 has 15 residues. Unmatched junction bases numbered 3, after V lost 2 bases and J lost 2 bases. CDR1 is KGHSH, CDR2 LQKENI, per germline. The CDR3 DNA reads as TGTGCCAGCTCACCAACCACAGGGGCCTACAATGAGCAGTTCTTC. It yields the protein CASSPTTGAYNEQFF.

This clonotype appeared many times. This chain links TRBV6-2 or TRBV6-3 with TRBJ2-3; D not certain. This CDR3 is built from 14 residues. Germline CDR1 reads MNHEY; CDR2 reads SVGEGT. V lost 7 bases and J 4 bases, leaving 15 bases between the germline ends. The CDR3 loop reads CASTMWYRADTQYF. CDR3 coding DNA: TGTGCCAGCACCATGTGGTACCGGGCAGATACGCAGTATTTT.